The sequence of this TCR beta chain was determined in a study of blood T cell repertoires in COVID-19. Study in general: COVID-19 samples collected from the United States, Italy and Spain covered acute and convalescent phases.

As processed by the authors: Estimation of nucleated cell counts relied on the amplification of reference gene primers. The method was immunoSEQ multiplex PCR; TCRdb's version includes in-frame clones alone and lacks a portion of them. That table furnishes V, J and clone size, whereas the DNA furnished D and trimming. The sample consists of under 200,000 clones, 85% to 90% of them appearing once. Per the germline V gene, CDR1 is SNHLY and CDR2 is FYNNEI. V trimming: 6 bases; J trimming: 5 bases; junction bases outside the gene matches: 11. The CDR3 totals 17 residues. The clonotype was recovered from a man aged 50-59 years with active or convalescent COVID-19. The chain couples TRBV2 to TRBJ2-2; 11 nucleotides match TRBD1. Sequencing input: peripheral blood. Written as DNA, the CDR3 is TGTGCCAGCAGGAGGGGGACAGGGGGATCCAGGACCGGGGAGCTGTTTTTT. Its protein product is CASRRGTGGSRTGELFF.